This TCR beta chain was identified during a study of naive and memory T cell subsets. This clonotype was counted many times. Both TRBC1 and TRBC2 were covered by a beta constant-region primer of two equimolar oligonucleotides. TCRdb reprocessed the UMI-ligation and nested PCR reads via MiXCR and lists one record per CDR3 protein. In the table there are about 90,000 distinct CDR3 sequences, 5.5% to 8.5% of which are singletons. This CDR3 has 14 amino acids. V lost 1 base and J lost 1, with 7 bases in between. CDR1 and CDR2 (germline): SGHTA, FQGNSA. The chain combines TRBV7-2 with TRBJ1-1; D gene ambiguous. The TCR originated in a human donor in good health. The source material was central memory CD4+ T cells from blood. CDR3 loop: CASSLVRANTEAFF. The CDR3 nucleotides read TGTGCCAGCAGCTTAGTAAGGGCGAACACTGAAGCTTTCTTT.